Listed below are T cell receptor beta chains from one sample, sequenced in a study of shared clonotypes between healthy human individuals. Produced via immunoSEQ multiplex PCR; TCRdb's table is partial and in-frame only. The sample has roughly 2.4 million clones; 95% are singletons. Source material: naive CD4+ T cells sorted from blood. The source is a young man in good health. CDR3s include the opening cysteine and the closing phenylalanine or tryptophan. A D gene is named only where the DNA matches it firmly. Expanded clones are given a class, and other clones once, few, many or no size at all.

V	J	D	size	CDR3	DNA
TRBV28	TRBJ1-5	TRBD1	NA	CASSFSDRVYQPQHF	TGTGCCAGCAGTTTCTCGGACAGGGTGTATCAGCCCCAGCATTTT
TRBV2	TRBJ2-1	NA	NA	CASSGEQLPPYNEQFF	TGTGCCAGCAGTGGCGAACAGCTACCTCCCTACAATGAGCAGTTCTTC
TRBV6-5	TRBJ2-3	NA	NA	CASRSGTDTQYF	TGTGCCAGCAGGAGCGGCACAGATACGCAGTATTTT
TRBV28	TRBJ2-7	NA	NA	CATTERDEQYF	TGTGCCACCACGGAGCGCGACGAGCAGTACTTC
TRBV13	TRBJ1-2	NA	NA	CASSLGTQTNYGYTF	TGTGCCAGCAGCTTAGGGACACAAACTAACTATGGCTACACCTTC
TRBV11-2	TRBJ1-4	NA	NA	CASSQTRGGSGPKKLFF	TGTGCCAGCAGCCAAACCCGGGGGGGCAGTGGGCCAAAAAAACTGTTTTTT
TRBV18	TRBJ2-7	TRBD1	NA	CASSLGQELFNEQYF	TGTGCCAGCTCACTAGGACAGGAGCTTTTTAACGAGCAGTACTTC
TRBV7-3	TRBJ2-3	NA	NA	CASSSAGLLTDTQYF	TGTGCCAGCAGTTCCGCCGGACTGCTCACAGATACGCAGTATTTT
TRBV28	TRBJ2-1	NA	NA	CASSPPPGRNEQFF	TGTGCCAGCAGCCCCCCTCCAGGGCGGAATGAGCAGTTCTTC
TRBV5-4	TRBJ1-6	TRBD1	NA	CASSLSGQGRSPLHF	TGTGCCAGCAGCTTGTCGGGACAGGGAAGATCACCCCTCCACTTT
TRBV7-8	TRBJ2-7	TRBD2	NA	CASTVAGISYEQYF	TGTGCCAGCACCGTAGCGGGAATCTCCTACGAGCAGTACTTC
TRBV7-9	TRBJ1-6	NA	NA	CASSLALGVNSPLHF	TGTGCCAGCAGCTTAGCGCTGGGGGTTAATTCACCCCTCCACTTT
TRBV7-2	TRBJ2-3	TRBD2	NA	CASSLAGRASTDTQYF	TGTGCCAGCAGCTTAGCAGGGAGGGCGAGTACAGATACGCAGTATTTT
TRBV11-2	TRBJ2-5	NA	once	CASSTSTSPWYQETQYF	TGTGCCAGCAGCACCTCGACGAGCCCATGGTACCAAGAGACCCAGTACTTC
TRBV9	TRBJ2-3	NA	NA	CASSVGTYTDTQYF	TGTGCCAGCAGCGTGGGGACTTACACAGATACGCAGTATTTT
TRBV19	TRBJ1-6	NA	once	CASSMSHQLRSPLHF	TGTGCCAGTAGTATGTCGCACCAGCTGCGTTCACCCCTCCACTTT
TRBV6-1	TRBJ2-7	NA	NA	CASTNQYYEQYF	TGTGCCAGCACTAACCAATACTACGAGCAGTACTTC
TRBV29-1	TRBJ1-2	NA	NA	CSAGASDGYTF	TGCAGCGCAGGGGCTTCGGATGGCTACACCTTC
TRBV11-3	TRBJ1-2	NA	once	CASSLGLFYGYTF	TGTGCCAGCAGCTTGGGACTGTTCTATGGCTACACCTTC
TRBV7-6	TRBJ1-3	TRBD1	NA	CASSWGQGAAGNTIYF	TGTGCCAGCAGCTGGGGACAGGGTGCGGCTGGAAACACCATATATTTT
TRBV5-1	TRBJ1-1	TRBD1	NA	CASSWVGQGVTEAFF	TGCGCCAGCAGCTGGGTCGGGCAGGGGGTCACTGAAGCTTTCTTT
TRBV29-1	TRBJ2-3	NA	NA	CSVEVGQGTDTQYF	TGCAGCGTTGAAGTAGGGCAGGGCACAGATACGCAGTATTTT
TRBV2	TRBJ2-5	TRBD1	NA	CASRGDRGTEETQYF	TGTGCCAGCAGAGGGGACAGGGGAACCGAAGAGACCCAGTACTTC